The 23 T cell receptor beta chains in this list originate from one sample, sequenced in a study of shared clonotypes between healthy human individuals. Generated by immunoSEQ multiplex PCR, the TCRdb table keeps only in-frame clones and is missing some. This table has more than 2 million clones, 85% to 95% appearing once. The sequencing sample was made of naive CD4+ T cells sorted from blood. Subset reported: CD45RA+ positively selected. These receptors all come from a young man in good health.

This clone was detected only once. The rearrangement uses TRBV14 and TRBJ2-5; D gene unclear. The CDR3 is made up of 14 amino acids. Germline CDR1 reads SGHDN; CDR2 reads FVKESK. V lost 1 base to trimming and J lost 5 bases, with 11 bases between them. CDR3 bases: TGTGCCAGCAGCCAAGTAAGCCTAAGGGAGACCCAGTACTTC. The encoded protein is CASSQVSLRETQYF.

This clone was detected once. The chain couples TRBV5-6 to TRBJ2-7; D remains unclear. Trimming stripped 1 base from V and 6 bases from J, with 11 bases between. The CDR3 runs 13 residues. CDR1 is SGHDT, CDR2 YYEEEE, per germline. The CDR3 here is CASSLWSRGEQYF. CDR3 sequence (DNA): TGTGCCAGCAGCTTGTGGTCAAGAGGCGAGCAGTACTTC.

V usage is TRBV19 and J usage is TRBJ1-2, with TRBD1 matching 10 bases. From germline, CDR1 is LNHDA and CDR2 SQIVND (reference sequence). The CDR3 sequence is 16 residues long. J was trimmed by 4 bases and V by 2 bases; bases with no gene match: 7. CDR3: CASSIRDRGSSYGYTF. The CDR3 DNA follows: TGTGCCAGTAGTATAAGGGACAGGGGATCAAGCTATGGCTACACCTTC.

Concerning this clone itself: Because the CDR3's place on the DNA is in doubt, the DNA is left out and the CDR3 is given as listed by TCRdb. CDR3 sequence reads: CASSSSTSANEQFF. This chain links TRBV6-6 with TRBJ2-1; the DNA was not used to check the table's D call, TRBD2. Looked up from germline, CDR1 is MNHNY and CDR2 is SVGAGI (reference sequence). The CDR3 is 14 residues long, counting both termini.

The chain has TRBV11-2 and TRBJ1-3, with 8 bases matching TRBD1. Germline V lookup: CDR1 SGHAT, CDR2 FQNNGV. The V and J ends lost 4 bases and 5 bases, in that order; junction bases with no gene match: 10. This CDR3 has 16 amino acids. The CDR3 DNA sequence: TGTGCCAGCAGCTCCTTCCGGGACAGGCTTAGAAACACCATATATTTT. Translating it yields CASSSFRDRLRNTIYF.

This clone was seen just once. This chain joins TRBV5-1 and TRBJ2-5; tentatively, D is TRBD2 (6 bases). In germline, CDR1 is SGHRS, CDR2 YFSETQ. Trimming stripped 3 bases from V and 5 bases from J, with 20 bases between. The CDR3 loop spans 16 amino acids. The CDR3 here is CASSSHGEALGETQYF. CDR3 bases: TGCGCCAGCAGCTCTCACGGGGAGGCCCTAGGGGAGACCCAGTACTTC.

The CDR3 DNA reads as TGTGCCAGCAGACCCGGGGGACAGGGACCAGAGACCCAGTACTTC. This codes for CASRPGGQGPETQYF. The chain employs TRBV5-4 and TRBJ2-5; TRBD1 matches at 9 bases. Germline lookup yields CDR1 SGHNT and CDR2 YYREEE (reference sequence). This CDR3 is 15 amino acids long. Germline trimming cut 5 bases from V and 4 bases from J; bases unmatched to any gene: 9.

The chain recombines TRBV10-2 with TRBJ1-5; 11 nucleotides line up with TRBD1. V shed 4 bases and J 2 bases; nucleotides not matched to a gene: 4. The CDR3 spans 16 residues. CDR1 is WSHSY and CDR2 is SAAADI in the germline V gene. CDR3 residues: CASSGGQGVGNQPQHF. CDR3 in DNA: TGCGCCAGCAGTGGGGGACAGGGGGTTGGCAATCAGCCCCAGCATTTT.

The chain couples TRBV10-3 to TRBJ1-4; 7 bases are shared with TRBD1. CDR3 size: 17 residues. The germline gives CDR1 ENHRY, CDR2 SYGVKD. V was pared by 2 bases and J by 0 bases, with 6 bases of the junction left unmatched. The CDR3 spells CAISERQGGATNEKLFF. Here the CDR3 DNA reads TGTGCCATCAGTGAGCGCCAGGGGGGGGCAACTAATGAAAAACTGTTTTTT.

The rearrangement joins TRBV2 to TRBJ1-3; TRBD1 is a possible D gene (6 bases). The CDR3 is 15 amino acids. Germline CDR1 SNHLY, CDR2 FYNNEI. V lost 4 bases and J lost 2, with 12 bases in between. CDR3 DNA: TGTGCCAGCAGTGTGGGCAGGGGAACTGGAAACACCATATATTTT. Translating it yields CASSVGRGTGNTIYF.

Turning to this clone: Other DNA sequences from this sample encode an identical CDR3 as well. The CDR3 DNA reads TGTGCCAGCAGCTTCGGACTACAAGAGACCCAGTACTTC. Protein product: CASSFGLQETQYF. The chain couples TRBV11-2 to TRBJ2-5; TRBD2 is a possible D gene (6 bases). Trimming stripped 3 bases from V and 2 bases from J, with 7 bases between. The CDR3 contains 13 residues. Germline V CDR1 and CDR2: SGHAT, FQNNGV.

Here the CDR3 DNA reads TGTGCCAGCAGACGAGAGGGGAAAGGCTATGGCTACACCTTC. Protein sequence: CASRREGKGYGYTF. The genes are TRBV27 and TRBJ1-2; possibly TRBD1 for D (5 bases). Germline CDR1 and CDR2: MNHEY and SMNVEV (reference sequence). CDR3 length: 14 amino acids. V was clipped by 6 bases and J by 4 bases, with 15 bases between them.

V usage is TRBV7-9 and J usage is TRBJ2-7; weak D call: TRBD2 (6 bases). Trimming cost V 7 bases and J 3 bases, with 13 bases left between them. Looked up from germline, CDR1 is SEHNR and CDR2 is FQNEAQ (reference sequence). The CDR3 loop spans 13 amino acids. The CDR3 nucleotides read TGTGCCAGCACCCTGGGGACTTTCTACGAGCAGTACTTC. Translated: CASTLGTFYEQYF.

The chain carries TRBV30 and TRBJ1-3; D remains ambiguous. The CDR3 extends over 10 amino acids. Trimming shortened V by 2 bases and J by 8 bases, and 4 bases separated the two germline ends. The germline V gene has CDR1 GTSNPN and CDR2 SVGIG (reference sequence). In DNA form, the CDR3 reads TGTGCCTGGAGTATGGACACCATATATTTT. This codes for CAWSMDTIYF.

DNA for the CDR3: TGCGCCAGCAGCCATTACGGACAGGGCCAGAGAGAAAAACTGTTTTTT. Its translation is CASSHYGQGQREKLFF. V and J are TRBV4-1 and TRBJ1-4; the match to TRBD1 covers 8 bases. V gave up 3 bases and J gave up 8 bases; unmatched junction bases: 11. Germline lookup yields CDR1 MGHRA and CDR2 YSYEKL. This CDR3 has 16 residues.

A remark on this clone: One end of the junction is discordant with germline, which a read error may explain. The sample has other DNA sequences that encode this CDR3 too. The DNA for the CDR3 is TGTGCCAGCAGCCCGCTCATGAACACTGAAGCTTTTTTT. Translation gives CASSPLMNTEAFF. V and J are TRBV7-6 and TRBJ1-1; D remains unclear. This CDR3 has 13 residues. Looked up from germline, CDR1 is SGHVS and CDR2 is FNYEAQ.

The gene calls are TRBV10-3 and TRBJ2-4, with 7 bases identical to TRBD2. The CDR3 is 15 residues long. The V gene end was trimmed by 0 bases and the J gene end by 8 bases; junction bases not matched to a gene: 7. CDR1 ENHRY and CDR2 SYGVKD come from the germline V gene. In nucleotides, the CDR3 is TGTGCCATCAGTGAGTCGACGACTAGCTCGTACATTCAGTACTTC. This sequence encodes CAISESTTSSYIQYF.

CDR3 in amino acids: CASSPRGRPSYEQYF. The CDR3 DNA follows: TGCGCCAGCAGCCCGCGCGGCAGACCCTCCTACGAGCAGTACTTC. The rearrangement links TRBV4-3 to TRBJ2-7; no definite D call. Germline V lookup: CDR1 LGHNA, CDR2 YSLEER. Trimming cost V 4 bases and J 0 bases, with 13 bases left between them. This CDR3 is built from 15 residues.

The V gene is TRBV27, the J gene TRBJ2-2; maybe TRBD2 (6 bases). This CDR3 spans 17 amino acids. Trimming removed 6 bases from V and 0 bases from J, with 17 bases in between. From germline, CDR1 is MNHEY and CDR2 SMNVEV (reference sequence). For the CDR3, the DNA is TGTGCCAGCAGATCCGGGAGTGGCCCCGCGAACACCGGGGAGCTGTTTTTT. Amino acids: CASRSGSGPANTGELFF.

V usage is TRBV12-2 and J usage is TRBJ2-2; no DNA check was done on the table's D call, TRBD2. TRBV12-2 is a listed pseudogene. The CDR3 totals 16 residues. DNA for the CDR3: TGTGCAAGTCGCCTCCCCCTGCGGGGGGGAACCGGGGAGCTGTTTTTT. Translated, it gives CASRLPLRGGTGELFF.

The V call is TRBV27, the J call TRBJ2-1; D is possibly TRBD2 (6 bases). Germline V gene data show CDR1 as MNHEY and CDR2 as SMNVEV (reference sequence). The CDR3 contains 14 residues. The V gene lost 3 bases and the J gene lost 8 bases, with 14 bases spanning the gap. CDR3 loop: CASSFPGVPHEQFF. The CDR3 region has the DNA TGTGCCAGCAGTTTCCCGGGAGTCCCCCATGAGCAGTTCTTC.

The chain joins TRBV7-8 to TRBJ2-7, with D maybe TRBD2 (5 bases). CDR3 length equals 14 residues. With 2 bases removed from V and 2 bases from J, the gap between germline ends came to 10 bases. In germline, CDR1 is SGHVS, CDR2 FQNEAQ. The CDR3 loop reads CASSLSDGAYEQYF. Here the CDR3 DNA reads TGTGCCAGCAGCTTATCAGACGGGGCCTACGAGCAGTACTTC. Complete variable domain (other parts from reference TRBV7-8 and TRBJ2-7): GAGVSQSPRYKVAKRGQDVALRCDPISGHVSLFWYQQALGQGPEFLTYFQNEAQLDKSGLPSDRFFAERPEGSVSTLKIQRTQQEDSAVYLCASSLSDGAYEQYFGPGTRLTVT.

The chain uses TRBV19 and TRBJ1-3; TRBD1 agrees at 9 bases. Trimming at V came to 6 bases and at J to 0 bases, leaving 6 bases not matched to a gene. The germline V gene has CDR1 LNHDA and CDR2 SQIVND (reference sequence). The CDR3 spans 16 residues. The CDR3 coding sequence is TGTGCCAGTAGCAGACGGACAGGGGTCTCTGGAAACACCATATATTTT. Translation: CASSRRTGVSGNTIYF.